The 11 T cell receptor beta chains in this list originate from one sample, sequenced in a study of HIV-infected children after antiretroviral therapy interruption. Treatment specified: PENTA 11 planned treatment interruption arm or continuous ART arm. The TCR library was built from RNA with a 3' RACE protocol and unique molecular identifiers. TCRdb recomputed calls from the 3' RACE reads with MiXCR, one row per CDR3 protein. The sample records about 89,000 distinct CDR3 sequences, about 7% being singletons. Sequencing was performed on CD45RA+ CD4+ T cells from PBMCs, pooled from several time points, taken from a donor given antiretroviral therapy, either interrupted or continuous. Documented subset: naive CD4+ CD45RA+ CD45RO- T cells. The source is a pool of human donors with HIV.

Comments on this clonotype: A read error may be the cause here, since a much bigger clone is one base away. The chain couples TRBV6-1 to TRBJ2-3; 13 bases are shared with TRBD2. The CDR3 loop spans 15 amino acids. V dropped 6 bases and J dropped 3; count of bases not matched to a gene: 3. Looked up from germline, CDR1 is MNHNS and CDR2 is SASEGT. This chain's CDR3 is CASSLGLAGTDTQYF. In nucleotides, the CDR3 is TGTGCCAGCAGCCTGGGACTAGCGGGAACAGATACGCAGTATTTT.

This clonotype occurred many times. The CDR3 spells CASSVERTNGGYTF. In DNA, the CDR3 is TGTGCCAGCAGCGTAGAAAGGACAAATGGTGGCTACACCTTC. V usage is TRBV9 and J usage is TRBJ1-2, with D possibly being TRBD1 (5 bases). In germline, CDR1 is SGDLS, CDR2 YYNGEE. The CDR3 has 14 residues. V lost 0 bases to trimming and J lost 7 bases, with 13 bases between them. The whole variable domain, remainder taken from reference TRBV9 and TRBJ1-2, is DSGVTQTPKHLITATGQRVTLRCSPRSGDLSVYWYQQSLDQGLQFLIQYYNGEERAKGNILERFSAQQFPDLHSELNLSSLELGDSALYFCASSVERTNGGYTFGSGTRLTVV.

This clonotype was found once. This chain links TRBV6-2 or TRBV6-3 with TRBJ2-7; TRBD1 matches 8 bases. Germline CDR1 reads MNHEY; CDR2 reads SVGEGT. The CDR3 covers 12 residues. V was clipped by 9 bases and J by 1 base; unmatched bases: 2. The chain's CDR3 is CASRQGSYEQYF. The CDR3 nucleotides are TGTGCCAGTCGACAGGGGTCCTACGAGCAGTACTTC.

This clonotype was recorded many times. The chain recombines TRBV19 with TRBJ1-5; 7 positions agree with TRBD1. CDR1 is LNHDA, CDR2 SQIVND, per germline (reference sequence). The length of the CDR3 is 15 residues. Trimming removed 6 bases from V and 0 bases from J; junction bases left unmatched: 5. The CDR3, as DNA: TGTGCCAGTAGCCCGACAGGGAATAGCAATCAGCCCCAGCATTTT. Its translation: CASSPTGNSNQPQHF.

This clonotype was seen repeatedly, ten times or more. CDR3 coding DNA: TGCAGCGCCTTGGGACTAGGGACCGGGGAGCTGTTTTTT. Amino acid sequence: CSALGLGTGELFF. The chain carries TRBV29-1 and TRBJ2-2, with 8 bases fitting TRBD2. Germline assignment: CDR1 SQVTM and CDR2 ANQGSEA. The CDR3 is 13 residues long. V dropped 7 bases and J dropped 5; count of bases not matched to a gene: 6.

The rearrangement links TRBV25-1 to TRBJ2-7, with TRBD2 as a possible D gene (7 bases). The CDR3 length is 16 residues. Trimming took 4 bases from V and 0 from J, leaving 16 bases between them. The germline V gene encodes CDR1 MGHDK and CDR2 SYGVNS. This chain's CDR3 is CASSARGGGRSYEQYF. DNA for the CDR3: TGTGCCAGCAGTGCTCGAGGGGGGGGACGCTCCTACGAGCAGTACTTC.

Only a few counts were recorded for this clonotype. This chain uses TRBV7-2 with TRBJ2-6; no clear D. The V gene lost 1 base and the J gene lost 2 bases, with 6 bases spanning the gap. From germline, CDR1 is SGHTA and CDR2 FQGNSA. This CDR3 is built from 15 residues. The CDR3 protein is CASSLDFAGANVLTF. The CDR3 bases are TGTGCCAGCAGCTTAGACTTTGCTGGGGCCAACGTCCTGACTTTC.

This clonotype was seen many times. J is TRBJ1-1 and V is TRBV10-3; D perhaps matches TRBD1 (6 bases). Trimming removed 0 bases from V and 1 base from J, with 9 bases in between. The CDR3 consists of 15 residues. Germline lookup yields CDR1 ENHRY and CDR2 SYGVKD. This chain's CDR3 is CAISESAGANTEAFF. The CDR3 coding sequence is TGTGCCATCAGTGAGTCCGCAGGGGCGAACACTGAAGCTTTCTTT.

The chain combines TRBV7-9 with TRBJ2-4, with a weak D call TRBD1 (5 bases). There are 17 residues in the CDR3. In germline, CDR1 is SEHNR, CDR2 FQNEAQ (reference sequence). Trimming cost V 5 bases and J 0 bases, with 17 bases left between them. CDR3 coding DNA: TGTGCCAGCAGCAATCAATGGCAGGGCCTAGCCAAAAACATTCAGTACTTC. The encoded protein is CASSNQWQGLAKNIQYF.

The sample holds many counts of this clonotype. CDR3 sequence reads: CASSLTGWLEKLFF. CDR3 nucleotide sequence: TGTGCCAGCAGCTTGACAGGGTGGCTTGAAAAACTGTTTTTT. The chain combines TRBV7-3 with TRBJ1-4; TRBD1 matches 7 bases. V gave up 3 bases and J gave up 7 bases; unmatched junction bases: 5. Germline-derived CDR1 and CDR2 are SGHTA and FQGTGA. This CDR3 is 14 amino acids long.

This clonotype was observed many times. The chain carries TRBV5-1 and TRBJ2-3; maybe TRBD2 (6 bases). This CDR3 spans 14 amino acids. The V end was cut by 6 bases, the J end by 1 base, with 12 bases between. Germline CDR1 reads SGHRS; CDR2 reads YFSETQ. The CDR3 loop is CASTQGLGTDTQYF. CDR3 nucleotides: TGCGCCAGCACGCAGGGACTGGGCACAGATACGCAGTATTTT.